A single sample gave rise to the 28 T cell receptor beta chains below, sequenced in a study of PD-L1 blockade in urothelial cancer. Clones were sequenced by immunoSEQ multiplex PCR, and TCRdb holds only the in-frame ones, with some missing. The sample lists about 37,000 clones, approximately 83% occurring once. This sample comprised PBMCs, obtained around atezolizumab (anti-PD-L1) treatment. The receptors stem from a man between 60 and 75 years old with urothelial cancer.

V is TRBV5-1 and J is TRBJ2-7; TRBD1 aligns across 9 bases. Germline values: CDR1 SGHRS, CDR2 YFSETQ. The V gene end was trimmed by 4 bases and the J gene end by 5 bases; junction bases not matched to a gene: 7. There are 14 residues in the CDR3. In DNA form, the CDR3 reads TGCGCCAGCAGCCCCGGGGACAGGGAAGACGAGCAGTACTTC. Translated, it gives CASSPGDREDEQYF.

The rearrangement joins TRBV21-1 to TRBJ2-3; no DNA check was done on the table's D call, TRBD1. TRBV21-1 is termed a pseudogene. This CDR3 region has 15 residues. The CDR3 protein is CASSSSPPGTDTQYF. The CDR3 bases are TGTGCCAGCAGCTCGAGCCCCCCAGGTACAGATACGCAGTATTTT.

V and J are TRBV11-3 and TRBJ2-7; perhaps TRBD2 as D (6 bases). Germline CDR1 and CDR2: SGHNT and YENEEA. The V end was cut by 1 base, the J end by 2 bases, with 9 bases between. The CDR3 runs to 14 residues. In nucleotides, the CDR3 is TGTGCCAGCAGCTTAGCGGGGGAAGCCTACGAGCAGTACTTC. Translation: CASSLAGEAYEQYF.

The chain carries TRBV5-6 and TRBJ2-5; possibly TRBD1 for D (6 bases). V gave up 2 bases and J gave up 9 bases, with 14 bases separating them. There are 13 residues in the CDR3. Germline assignment: CDR1 SGHDT and CDR2 YYEEEE. Written as DNA, the CDR3 is TGTGCCAGCAGCTTAAGGTCAGGGGTGGCCCAGTACTTC. Translated: CASSLRSGVAQYF. The full variable domain, rest sourced from reference TRBV5-6 and TRBJ2-5, is DAGVTQSPTHLIKTRGQQVTLRCSPKSGHDTVSWYQQALGQGPQFIFQYYEEEERQRGNFPDRFSGHQFPNYSSELNVNALLLGDSALYLCASSLRSGVAQYFGPGTRLLVL.

The V gene is TRBV27, the J gene TRBJ1-6; 10 bases line up with TRBD1. Trimming removed 4 bases from V and 6 bases from J; junction bases left unmatched: 6. Germline values: CDR1 MNHEY, CDR2 SMNVEV (reference sequence). This CDR3 contains 16 residues. CDR3 nucleotides: TGTGCCAGCAGTTCACGCGGGGACAGGGGTAATTCACCCCTCCACTTT. It specifies CASSSRGDRGNSPLHF.

The rearrangement joins TRBV27 to TRBJ1-1, with a weak D call TRBD1 (5 bases). The CDR3 covers 14 residues. V dropped 4 bases and J dropped 4 bases, with 13 bases sitting between them. Germline assignment: CDR1 MNHEY and CDR2 SMNVEV (reference sequence). The CDR3 loop reads CASSYAARATEAFF. For the CDR3, the DNA is TGTGCCAGCAGTTATGCGGCCAGGGCCACTGAAGCTTTCTTT.

The V call is TRBV28, the J call TRBJ1-1, with TRBD1 matching over 8 bases. CDR1 and CDR2 (germline): MDHEN, SYDVKM. The CDR3 covers 15 residues. J gave up 4 bases and V 6 bases, and 10 bases lay outside the gene matches. The CDR3 spells CASSDRGYARTEAFF. As DNA, the CDR3 is TGTGCCAGCAGCGACAGGGGATACGCACGCACTGAAGCTTTCTTT.

This clone was recorded a few times. The chain links TRBV29-1 to TRBJ1-2, with D possibly TRBD1 on 6 matching bases. Trimming cost V 0 bases and J 7 bases, with 12 bases left between them. CDR1 and CDR2 (germline): SQVTM, ANQGSEA. There are 13 residues in the CDR3. CDR3 residues: CSVEDLTGSGYTF. CDR3 coding DNA: TGCAGCGTTGAAGATCTAACAGGGAGTGGCTACACCTTC.

V and J are TRBV7-9 and TRBJ2-3; D may be TRBD2 (5 bases). Per germline, CDR1 SEHNR and CDR2 FQNEAQ (reference sequence). V dropped 7 bases and J dropped 4 bases, with 12 bases sitting between them. CDR3 length: 13 residues. CDR3 residues: CASKRVLADTQYF. The DNA for the CDR3 is TGTGCCAGCAAGAGGGTTCTCGCAGATACGCAGTATTTT.

The rearrangement links TRBV4-1 to TRBJ2-5, with 7 bases that match TRBD1. The V gene's germline CDR1 is MGHRA and CDR2 YSYEKL. The CDR3 length is 14 residues. J gave up 8 bases and V 4 bases, and 10 bases lay outside the gene matches. The CDR3 sequence is CASSRGDSGSTQYF. In nucleotides, the CDR3 is TGCGCCAGCAGCCGAGGGGACAGTGGTTCTACCCAGTACTTC.

The chain uses TRBV6-6 and TRBJ2-2; 7 bases fit TRBD1. The CDR3 length is 13 residues. Germline V lookup: CDR1 MNHNY, CDR2 SVGAGI (reference sequence). V lost 6 bases to trimming and J lost 7 bases; unmatched junction nucleotides: 5. The CDR3 region has the DNA TGTGCCAGCAGCGAACAGGGGATCGGGGAGCTGTTTTTT. It is translated as CASSEQGIGELFF.

This chain joins TRBV28 and TRBJ1-6; D not resolved. From germline, CDR1 is MDHEN and CDR2 SYDVKM. The CDR3 has 13 residues. Trimming removed 5 bases from V and 11 bases from J, with 13 bases in between. The CDR3 loop is CASSPSPITPLHF. Here the CDR3 DNA reads TGTGCCAGCAGTCCTAGCCCTATAACACCCCTCCACTTT.

This clone was found once. The chain links TRBV28 to TRBJ1-5; D is ambiguous. The CDR3 consists of 12 residues. Looked up from germline, CDR1 is MDHEN and CDR2 is SYDVKM. V lost 8 bases to trimming and J lost 2 bases, with 7 bases between them. The CDR3 DNA follows: TGTGCCAGCCAGGTGGGCAATCAGCCCCAGCATTTT. This translates into CASQVGNQPQHF.

J is TRBJ2-7 and V is TRBV5-6; 7 positions match TRBD2. CDR1 is SGHDT and CDR2 is YYEEEE in the germline V gene. Germline trimming cut 4 bases from V and 6 bases from J; bases unmatched to any gene: 4. The CDR3 consists of 12 residues. The CDR3 bases are TGTGCCAGCAGCGGGGAGGGCGCCGAGCAGTACTTC. Amino acids: CASSGEGAEQYF.

V is TRBV1 and J is TRBJ2-1; TRBD2, the D gene given by the table, was not confirmed from the DNA. TRBV1 counts as a pseudogene. There are 16 residues in the CDR3. The CDR3 here is CTSSQDPRGGANEQFF. In nucleotides, the CDR3 is TGCACCAGCAGCCAAGATCCTCGCGGGGGGGCCAATGAGCAGTTCTTC.

The chain couples TRBV5-4 to TRBJ2-5; possibly TRBD2 for D (5 bases). The CDR3 is 13 residues long. Per the germline V gene, CDR1 is SGHNT and CDR2 is YYREEE (reference sequence). Trimming cost V 0 bases and J 4 bases, with 7 bases left between them. CDR3 residues: CASSLGGVETQYF. The CDR3 nucleotides are TGTGCCAGCAGCTTGGGGGGAGTAGAGACCCAGTACTTC.

This sequence joins TRBV5-5 and TRBJ2-3, with 10 bases matching TRBD1. The CDR3 loop spans 16 amino acids. The V segment lost 4 bases and the J segment 5 bases; nucleotides outside the gene matches: 10. Germline CDR1 reads SGHKS; CDR2 reads YYEKEE (reference sequence). The CDR3 DNA reads TGTGCCAGCAGCAGGCGACCGGGACAGGGGTTAGATACGCAGTATTTT. This encodes CASSRRPGQGLDTQYF.

The rearrangement joins TRBV4-1 to TRBJ2-7; D gene unclear. Germline loops: CDR1 MGHRA, CDR2 YSYEKL. Trimming cost V 4 bases and J 1 base, with 23 bases left between them. The CDR3 is 18 residues long. DNA for the CDR3: TGCGCCAGCAGCCCGGGTCCGTTAGCATATCGCCAGTCCTACGAGCAGTACTTC. Translating it yields CASSPGPLAYRQSYEQYF.

This clone was counted a few times. V usage is TRBV11-3 and J usage is TRBJ2-1; D is perhaps TRBD1 (5 bases). Trimming shortened V by 2 bases and J by 4 bases, and 6 bases separated the two germline ends. The CDR3 length is 13 residues. Germline V gene data show CDR1 as SGHNT and CDR2 as YENEEA. CDR3 coding DNA: TGTGCCAGCAGCTTACAGGGATACAATGAGCAGTTCTTC. Protein: CASSLQGYNEQFF.

This chain joins TRBV5-4 and TRBJ2-7; TRBD2 might be the D (6 bases). This CDR3 is 16 amino acids long. With 0 bases removed from V and 3 bases from J, the gap between germline ends came to 16 bases. The V gene's germline CDR1 is SGHNT and CDR2 YYREEE (reference sequence). In nucleotides, the CDR3 is TGTGCCAGCAGCTTGGACGGGGTCGGGGGTAACTACGAGCAGTACTTC. Its protein product is CASSLDGVGGNYEQYF.

The chain carries TRBV30 and TRBJ2-7, with TRBD1 identical over 11 bases. CDR3 length equals 17 residues. Looked up from germline, CDR1 is GTSNPN and CDR2 is SVGIG (reference sequence). The V segment lost 0 bases and the J segment 0 bases; nucleotides outside the gene matches: 7. CDR3 in amino acids: CAWSVGGTGGSSYEQYF. The CDR3 DNA reads TGTGCCTGGAGTGTTGGGGGGACAGGGGGTAGCTCCTACGAGCAGTACTTC.

The chain recombines TRBV4-1 with TRBJ2-7; the D gene is possibly TRBD1 (6 bases). Germline V CDR1 and CDR2: MGHRA, YSYEKL. CDR3 length: 16 amino acids. With 2 bases removed from V and 0 bases from J, the gap between germline ends came to 14 bases. CDR3 sequence (DNA): TGCGCCAGCAGCCAAAGGGTGGCAGGGGTCTCCTACGAGCAGTACTTC. Translated, it gives CASSQRVAGVSYEQYF.

The genes are TRBV6-5 and TRBJ2-7; TRBD1 is a possible D gene (6 bases). Trimming shortened V by 5 bases and J by 3 bases, and 11 bases separated the two germline ends. The CDR3 length is 13 residues. CDR1 is MNHEY, CDR2 SVGAGI, per germline. CDR3 sequence reads: CASSLGQRYEQYF. CDR3 sequence (DNA): TGTGCCAGCAGTCTCGGACAGCGCTACGAGCAGTACTTC.

V is TRBV21-1 and J is TRBJ1-5; the table's D call, TRBD1, has no DNA check behind it. TRBV21-1 is marked as a pseudogene. CDR3 length: 15 amino acids. The CDR3 spells CASSKRGQGGQPQHF. CDR3 nucleotide sequence: TGTGCCAGCAGCAAAAGGGGACAGGGAGGTCAGCCCCAGCATTTT.

The CDR3 spells CASSMAGTGSHEQYF. For the CDR3, the DNA is TGTGCCAGTAGTATGGCCGGGACAGGGAGCCACGAGCAGTACTTC. V is TRBV19 and J is TRBJ2-7; 9 nucleotides agree with TRBD1. The CDR3 length is 15 residues. Per the germline V gene, CDR1 is LNHDA and CDR2 is SQIVND (reference sequence). The V and J ends lost 3 bases and 5 bases, in that order; junction bases with no gene match: 8.

The gene calls are TRBV7-2 and TRBJ2-5, with 13 bases lining up with TRBD2. This CDR3 is 17 amino acids long. Germline CDR1 and CDR2: SGHTA and FQGNSA. Germline trimming cut 4 bases from V and 1 base from J; bases unmatched to any gene: 6. The CDR3 sequence: CASSSGTSGNFQETQYF. CDR3 coding DNA: TGTGCCAGCAGCTCCGGGACTAGCGGGAACTTCCAAGAGACCCAGTACTTC.

The chain combines TRBV5-6 with TRBJ2-5; D is perhaps TRBD1 (6 bases). This CDR3 region has 13 residues. Germline-derived CDR1 and CDR2 are SGHDT and YYEEEE. V lost 4 bases to trimming and J lost 5 bases, with 12 bases between them. CDR3 sequence (DNA): TGTGCCAGCAGCCTCAGGGGAGAGGAGACCCAGTACTTC. This encodes CASSLRGEETQYF.

As concerns this clone: Since a far larger clone is one base different, this is likely a read error. This chain joins TRBV5-5 and TRBJ2-7; D is unresolved. V was pared by 1 base and J by 4 bases, with 6 bases between. Per the germline V gene, CDR1 is SGHKS and CDR2 is YYEKEE (reference sequence). The CDR3 consists of 12 residues. The CDR3 region is CASSLISYEQYF. The CDR3 DNA is TGTGCCAGCAGCTTGATCAGTTACGAGCAGTACTTC. Based on the CDR3 plus reference TRBV5-5 and TRBJ2-7, the full variable domain is DAGVTQSPTHLIKTRGQQVTLRCSPISGHKSVSWYQQVLGQGPQFIFQYYEKEERGRGNFPDRFSARQFPNYSSELNVNALLLGDSALYLCASSLISYEQYFGPGTRLTVT.